This note documents a single TCR beta chain sequence. Antigen: not known. The time point is: week 35, safety follow-up. Every vaccination contained 300 ug of the mutant IDH1 20-mer peptide and was paired with topical imiquimod. The method was immunoSEQ multiplex PCR; TCRdb's version includes in-frame clones alone and lacks a portion of them. The sample lists about 68,000 clones; roughly 84% were seen once. This sample is drawn from a study of a mutant IDH1 vaccine in newly diagnosed glioma. Study context: Patients got radiotherapy, temozolomide, or both beforehand, and most got both.

This TCR came from a man younger than 30 with glioma. This material consisted of PBMCs, taken from a glioma patient whose treatment included an IDH1 peptide vaccine.

DNA for the CDR3: TGTGCCAGCAGGGACAGGGACCAGCCCCAGCATTTT. This gives the protein CASRDRDQPQHF. The J gene is TRBJ1-5, the V gene TRBV6-5, with TRBD1 matching over 8 bases. Germline V gene data show CDR1 as MNHEY and CDR2 as SVGAGI. V gave up 6 bases and J gave up 7 bases; unmatched junction bases: 2. CDR3 length equals 12 residues.